This section outlines one T cell receptor beta chain sequence together with its context. TCRdb called the RT-PCR reads again in MiXCR, with one record for every CDR3 protein. In the table there are approximately 720,000 distinct CDR3 sequences, 13% to 15% of which are singletons. Germline V lookup: CDR1 MDHEN, CDR2 SYDVKM. Trimming stripped 7 bases from V and 10 bases from J, with 23 bases between. The CDR3 extends over 15 amino acids. The sample was memory CD4+ T cells from blood. This TCR was sampled from a female donor in good health, serving as a healthy control. The chain uses TRBV28 and TRBJ2-1; tentatively, D is TRBD1 (7 bases). Here the CDR3 reads CASKGGGQAQWEQFF. The CDR3 DNA reads TGTGCCAGCAAGGGGGGCGGACAGGCGCAGTGGGAGCAGTTCTTC.